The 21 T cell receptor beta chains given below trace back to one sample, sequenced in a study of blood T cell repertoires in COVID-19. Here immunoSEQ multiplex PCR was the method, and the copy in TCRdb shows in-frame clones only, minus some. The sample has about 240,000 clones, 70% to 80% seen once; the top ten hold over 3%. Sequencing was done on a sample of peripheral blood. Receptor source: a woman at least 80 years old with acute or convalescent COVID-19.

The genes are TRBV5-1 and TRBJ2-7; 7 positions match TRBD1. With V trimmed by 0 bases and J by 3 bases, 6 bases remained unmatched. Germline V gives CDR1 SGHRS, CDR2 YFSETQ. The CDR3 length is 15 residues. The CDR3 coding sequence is TGCGCCAGCAGCTTGGAGGGACAGAACATCTACGAGCAGTACTTC. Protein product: CASSLEGQNIYEQYF. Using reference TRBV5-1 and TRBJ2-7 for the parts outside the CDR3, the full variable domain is KAGVTQTPRYLIKTRGQQVTLSCSPISGHRSVSWYQQTPGQGLQFLFEYFSETQRNKGNFPGRFSGRQFSNSRSEMNVSTLELGDSALYLCASSLEGQNIYEQYFGPGTRLTVT.

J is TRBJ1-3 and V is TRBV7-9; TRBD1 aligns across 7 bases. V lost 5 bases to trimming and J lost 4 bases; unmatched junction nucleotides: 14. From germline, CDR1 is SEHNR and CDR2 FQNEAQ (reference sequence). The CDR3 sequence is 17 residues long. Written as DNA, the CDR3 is TGTGCCAGCAGCCTACAACAGGGGATTTTACAGGGAAACACCATATATTTT. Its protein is CASSLQQGILQGNTIYF.

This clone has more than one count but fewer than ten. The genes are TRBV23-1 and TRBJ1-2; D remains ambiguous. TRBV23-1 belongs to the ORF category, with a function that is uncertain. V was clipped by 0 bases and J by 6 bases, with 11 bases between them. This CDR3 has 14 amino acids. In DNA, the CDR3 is TGCGCCAGCAGTCAATCAGCCGGGGTCGATGGCTACACCTTC. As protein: CASSQSAGVDGYTF.

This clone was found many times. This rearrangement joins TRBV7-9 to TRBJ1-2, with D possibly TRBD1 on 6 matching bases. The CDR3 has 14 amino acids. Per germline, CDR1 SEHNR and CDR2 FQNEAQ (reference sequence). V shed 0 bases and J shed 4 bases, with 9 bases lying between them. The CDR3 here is CASSLASGVYGYTF. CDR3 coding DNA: TGTGCCAGCAGCTTAGCATCAGGGGTCTATGGCTACACCTTC.

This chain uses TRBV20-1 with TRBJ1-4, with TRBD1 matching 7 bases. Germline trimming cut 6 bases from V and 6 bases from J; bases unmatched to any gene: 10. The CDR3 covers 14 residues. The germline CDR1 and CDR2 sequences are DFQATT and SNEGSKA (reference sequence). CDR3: CSASLGTADEKLFF. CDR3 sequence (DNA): TGCAGTGCAAGTCTTGGGACAGCAGATGAAAAACTGTTTTTT.

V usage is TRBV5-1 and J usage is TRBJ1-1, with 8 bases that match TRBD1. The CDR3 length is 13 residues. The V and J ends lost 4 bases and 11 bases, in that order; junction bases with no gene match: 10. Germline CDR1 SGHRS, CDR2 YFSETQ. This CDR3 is CASSSGQGNAAFF. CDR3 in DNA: TGCGCCAGCAGCAGCGGACAGGGTAATGCGGCTTTCTTT.

The chain's CDR3 is CAWSGGERMPQHF. The DNA for the CDR3 is TGTGCCTGGAGTGGGGGAGAAAGGATGCCCCAGCATTTT. This chain uses TRBV30 with TRBJ1-5; no definite D call. V dropped 1 base and J dropped 9 bases, with 13 bases sitting between them. The length of the CDR3 is 13 residues. Per the germline V gene, CDR1 is GTSNPN and CDR2 is SVGIG (reference sequence). Combining the CDR3 with reference TRBV30 and TRBJ1-5 gives the whole variable domain SQTIHQWPATLVQPVGSPLSLECTVEGTSNPNLYWYRQAAGRGLQLLFYSVGIGQISSEVPQNLSASRPQDRQFILSSKKLLLSDSGFYLCAWSGGERMPQHFGDGTRLSIL.

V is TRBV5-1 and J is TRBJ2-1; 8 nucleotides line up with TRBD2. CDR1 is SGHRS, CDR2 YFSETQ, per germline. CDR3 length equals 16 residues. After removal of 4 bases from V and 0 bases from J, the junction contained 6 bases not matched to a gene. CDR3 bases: TGCGCCAGCAGCGGGGGACTAGTAGTCTCCTACAATGAGCAGTTCTTC. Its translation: CASSGGLVVSYNEQFF.

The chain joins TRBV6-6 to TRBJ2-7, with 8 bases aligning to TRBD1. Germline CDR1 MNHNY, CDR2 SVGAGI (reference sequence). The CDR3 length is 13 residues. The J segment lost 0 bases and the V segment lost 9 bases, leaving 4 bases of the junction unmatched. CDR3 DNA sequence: TGTGCCAGTAGACAGGGGAACTCCTACGAGCAGTACTTC. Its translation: CASRQGNSYEQYF.

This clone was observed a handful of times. CDR3 DNA sequence: TGTGCCACTCGGGAACTGATGAACACTGAAGCTTTCTTT. Translation gives CATRELMNTEAFF. V is TRBV15 and J is TRBJ1-1; no definite D call. Germline CDR1 LNHNV, CDR2 YYDKDF (reference sequence). CDR3 length equals 13 residues. Trimming removed 9 bases at V and 0 bases at J, with 11 bases between.

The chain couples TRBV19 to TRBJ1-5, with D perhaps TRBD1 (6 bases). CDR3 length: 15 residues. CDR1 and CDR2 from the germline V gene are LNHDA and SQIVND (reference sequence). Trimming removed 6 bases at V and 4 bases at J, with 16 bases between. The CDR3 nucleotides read TGTGCCAGTAGGGCCGACAGGTCGATGAATCAGCCCCAGCATTTT. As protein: CASRADRSMNQPQHF.

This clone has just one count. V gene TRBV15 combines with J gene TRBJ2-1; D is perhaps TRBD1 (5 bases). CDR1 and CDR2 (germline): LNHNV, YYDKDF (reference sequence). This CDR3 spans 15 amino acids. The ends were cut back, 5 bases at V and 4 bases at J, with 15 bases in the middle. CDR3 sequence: CATSQQRGAYNEQFF. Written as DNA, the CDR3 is TGTGCCACCAGCCAACAACGTGGGGCTTACAATGAGCAGTTCTTC.

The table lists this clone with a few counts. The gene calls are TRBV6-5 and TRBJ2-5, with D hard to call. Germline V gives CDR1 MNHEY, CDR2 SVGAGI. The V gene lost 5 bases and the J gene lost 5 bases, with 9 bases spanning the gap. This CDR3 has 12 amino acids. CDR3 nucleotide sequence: TGTGCCAGCAGTCCCTTCGGGGAGACCCAGTACTTC. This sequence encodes CASSPFGETQYF.

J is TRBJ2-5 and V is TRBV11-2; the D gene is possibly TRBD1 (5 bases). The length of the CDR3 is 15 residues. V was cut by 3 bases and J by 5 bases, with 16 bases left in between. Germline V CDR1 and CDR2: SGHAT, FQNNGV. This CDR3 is CASSLNGHSGETQYF. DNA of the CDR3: TGTGCCAGCAGCTTGAACGGACACTCTGGGGAGACCCAGTACTTC.

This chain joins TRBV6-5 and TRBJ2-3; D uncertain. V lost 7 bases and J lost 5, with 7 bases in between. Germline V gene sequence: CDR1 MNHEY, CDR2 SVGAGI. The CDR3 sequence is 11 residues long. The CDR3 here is CASTFLDTQYF. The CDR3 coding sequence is TGTGCCAGCACCTTCCTAGATACGCAGTATTTT.

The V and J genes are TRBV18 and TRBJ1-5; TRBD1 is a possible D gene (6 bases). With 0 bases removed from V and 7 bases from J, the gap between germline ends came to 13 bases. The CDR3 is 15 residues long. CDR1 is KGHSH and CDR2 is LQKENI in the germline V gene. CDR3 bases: TGTGCCAGCTCACCACCGGAAGGGGGTGGACAGCCCCAGCATTTT. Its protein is CASSPPEGGGQPQHF.

CDR3 DNA: TGTGCCACCAGCTTCCATGGTACGGGGGTCGGAGGGGGCTACACCTTC. Translating it yields CATSFHGTGVGGGYTF. The chain combines TRBV15 with TRBJ1-2; D is possibly TRBD1 (5 bases). The CDR3 length is 16 residues. Germline V gene lookup returns CDR1 LNHNV and CDR2 YYDKDF (reference sequence). Trimming removed 5 bases at V and 8 bases at J, with 24 bases between.

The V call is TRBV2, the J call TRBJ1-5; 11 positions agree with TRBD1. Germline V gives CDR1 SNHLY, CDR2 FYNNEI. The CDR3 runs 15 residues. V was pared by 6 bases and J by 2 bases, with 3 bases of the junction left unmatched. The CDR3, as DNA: TGTGCCAGCAGCGGACAGGGGGCGGGCAATCAGCCCCAGCATTTT. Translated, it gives CASSGQGAGNQPQHF.

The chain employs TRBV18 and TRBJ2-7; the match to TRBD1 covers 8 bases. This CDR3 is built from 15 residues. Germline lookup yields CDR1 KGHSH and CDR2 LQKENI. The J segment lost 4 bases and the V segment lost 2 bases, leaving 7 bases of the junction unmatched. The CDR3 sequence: CASSPSTGGLYEQYF. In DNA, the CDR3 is TGTGCCAGCTCACCATCAACAGGGGGATTATACGAGCAGTACTTC.

The CDR3 coding sequence is TGTGCCAGCAGCTTAATTTCTGGAGTTATGGAAGCTTTCTTT. As protein: CASSLISGVMEAFF. The genes are TRBV11-2 and TRBJ1-1; no firm D call. Trimming cost V 2 bases and J 8 bases, with 15 bases left between them. The CDR3 runs to 14 residues. Germline V gene lookup returns CDR1 SGHAT and CDR2 FQNNGV.

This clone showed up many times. The CDR3 DNA is TGCGCCAGCAGCCCACGGGACAGGGGATGGGACATTCAGTACTTC. Its protein is CASSPRDRGWDIQYF. V is TRBV5-1 and J is TRBJ2-4, with 10 nucleotides matching TRBD1. The V segment lost 4 bases and the J segment 8 bases; nucleotides outside the gene matches: 9. From germline, CDR1 is SGHRS and CDR2 YFSETQ. The CDR3 contains 15 residues.